Below are 19 T cell receptor beta chains sequenced from a single sample in a study of blood T cell repertoires in COVID-19. Profiling relied on immunoSEQ multiplex PCR, and the TCRdb table lists in-frame clones only, not all of them. The sample consists of under 250,000 clones, 80% to 85% of them appearing once. Specimen: PBMCs or T cells enriched from blood (not recorded which). These receptors were taken from a woman between 45 and 65 years old with acute COVID-19.

This sequence joins TRBV7-2 and TRBJ1-4; D may be TRBD1 (5 bases). CDR1 SGHTA and CDR2 FQGNSA come from the germline V gene. The V end lost 5 bases, the J end lost 8 bases, and 18 bases lay between the germline ends. The CDR3 spans 15 residues. This CDR3 is CASSPPGGVGEKLFF. The CDR3 nucleotides are TGTGCCAGCAGCCCCCCCGGGGGGGTTGGGGAAAAACTGTTTTTT.

This clone was found a few times. The gene calls are TRBV7-9 and TRBJ1-4; tentatively, D is TRBD1 (5 bases). This CDR3 is built from 14 residues. Germline V CDR1 and CDR2: SEHNR, FQNEAQ (reference sequence). The V end was cut by 1 base, the J end by 4 bases, with 7 bases between. The CDR3 here is CASSLGGLNEKLFF. CDR3 coding DNA: TGTGCCAGCAGCTTAGGGGGCCTTAATGAAAAACTGTTTTTT.

The J gene is TRBJ2-7, the V gene TRBV2, with 7 bases that match TRBD1. Trimming removed 6 bases from V and 0 bases from J; junction bases left unmatched: 5. The germline V gene has CDR1 SNHLY and CDR2 FYNNEI. This CDR3 has 14 residues. CDR3: CASREDRSSYEQYF. CDR3 coding DNA: TGTGCCAGCAGAGAGGACAGGAGCTCCTACGAGCAGTACTTC.

The rearrangement joins TRBV6-2 or TRBV6-3 to TRBJ2-1; D uncertain. Trimming took 2 bases from V and 0 from J, leaving 8 bases between them. The CDR3 is 15 residues long. Germline V gene sequence: CDR1 MNHEY, CDR2 SVGEGT. The CDR3 region has the DNA TGTGCCAGCAGTTACCTCGGTGGCTCCTACAATGAGCAGTTCTTC. Its protein product is CASSYLGGSYNEQFF.

The chain carries TRBV28 and TRBJ2-6; D not resolved. V was trimmed by 8 bases and J by 4 bases, leaving 9 bases between them. The germline gives CDR1 MDHEN, CDR2 SYDVKM. The CDR3 contains 13 residues. The CDR3 loop reads CASQLGGANVLTF. The CDR3 coding sequence is TGTGCCAGCCAACTGGGCGGGGCCAACGTCCTGACTTTC.

This chain links TRBV28 with TRBJ1-5; TRBD1 matches at 7 bases. With 4 bases clipped from V and 4 bases from J, the junction kept 10 bases outside the gene matches. The V gene's germline CDR1 is MDHEN and CDR2 SYDVKM. This CDR3 contains 16 residues. The CDR3 bases are TGTGCCAGCAGTTATGCGCTGGACAGGTGGAATCAGCCCCAGCATTTT. Protein sequence: CASSYALDRWNQPQHF.

This sequence joins TRBV19 and TRBJ2-7; a weak D match, TRBD2 (5 bases). Trimming pared 3 bases from V and 0 bases from J, leaving 9 bases between. Germline V gene lookup returns CDR1 LNHDA and CDR2 SQIVND (reference sequence). The CDR3 has 14 residues. CDR3 loop: CASSMRGSSYEQYF. The CDR3 nucleotides read TGTGCCAGTAGTATGAGAGGGAGCTCCTACGAGCAGTACTTC.

The V gene is TRBV7-2, the J gene TRBJ2-3; 8 bases agree with TRBD2. The CDR3 has 15 residues. The J segment lost 2 bases and the V segment lost 1 base, leaving 2 bases of the junction unmatched. Germline-derived CDR1 and CDR2 are SGHTA and FQGNSA. The CDR3 here is CASSLVAGNTDTQYF. As DNA, the CDR3 is TGTGCCAGCAGCTTAGTAGCGGGGAACACAGATACGCAGTATTTT.

As regards this clone: Other nucleotide sequences in the sample specify the same CDR3. The chain joins TRBV18 to TRBJ1-5; possibly TRBD1 for D (5 bases). From germline, CDR1 is KGHSH and CDR2 LQKENI. CDR3 length equals 13 residues. Between the trimmed V and J ends, which lost 3 bases and 8 bases, there was a span of 11 bases. In nucleotides, the CDR3 is TGTGCCAGCTCACCCCAGGGAGGGGAGCCCCAGCATTTT. It translates to CASSPQGGEPQHF.

This chain uses TRBV2 with TRBJ2-5; 11 bases align to TRBD1. This CDR3 region has 17 residues. The V gene end was trimmed by 7 bases and the J gene end by 2 bases; junction bases not matched to a gene: 12. Germline CDR1 and CDR2: SNHLY and FYNNEI. CDR3 sequence: CASNWGGGTGGQETQYF. The CDR3 DNA follows: TGTGCCAGCAACTGGGGCGGAGGGACAGGGGGACAAGAGACCCAGTACTTC. Looking up the rest from reference TRBV2 and TRBJ2-5 gives the full variable domain: EPEVTQTPSHQVTQMGQEVILRCVPISNHLYFYWYRQILGQKVEFLVSFYNNEISEKSEIFDDQFSVERPDGSNFTLKIRSTKLEDSAMYFCASNWGGGTGGQETQYFGPGTRLLVL.

This chain joins TRBV2 and TRBJ1-2, with D possibly matching TRBD1 (5 bases). Trimming shortened V by 7 bases and J by 4 bases, and 13 bases separated the two germline ends. Germline assignment: CDR1 SNHLY and CDR2 FYNNEI. The CDR3 is 13 amino acids. DNA of the CDR3: TGTGCCAGCAAAACCTGGGGGGTCTATGGCTACACCTTC. Translated, it gives CASKTWGVYGYTF. The whole variable domain, remainder taken from reference TRBV2 and TRBJ1-2, is EPEVTQTPSHQVTQMGQEVILRCVPISNHLYFYWYRQILGQKVEFLVSFYNNEISEKSEIFDDQFSVERPDGSNFTLKIRSTKLEDSAMYFCASKTWGVYGYTFGSGTRLTVV.

This rearrangement joins TRBV30 to TRBJ2-1; D perhaps matches TRBD1 (5 bases). Germline CDR1 and CDR2: GTSNPN and SVGIG (reference sequence). V was trimmed by 5 bases and J by 2 bases, leaving 19 bases between them. The CDR3 runs to 16 residues. The chain's CDR3 is CAWGKTDSDPYNEQFF. Written as DNA, the CDR3 is TGTGCCTGGGGTAAGACCGACAGCGATCCCTACAATGAGCAGTTCTTC.

The rearrangement links TRBV3-1 (or the pseudogene TRBV3-2) to TRBJ2-1; D remains unclear. The CDR3 sequence is 13 residues long. Per germline, CDR1 LGHDT and CDR2 YNNKEL (reference sequence). V was pared by 4 bases and J by 8 bases, with 12 bases between. CDR3 region: CASSPPLLYEQFF. The CDR3, as DNA: TGTGCCAGCAGCCCCCCTCTGTTATATGAGCAGTTCTTC.

Note on this clone: The CDR3 does not end in the conserved phenylalanine or tryptophan, so this is likely a read error. The DNA is left out, because the CDR3 cannot be placed on it with certainty; the CDR3 is given as TCRdb lists it. The CDR3 spells CASSQRDMRAIPA. The V call is TRBV28, the J call TRBJ1-2; the DNA was not used to check the table's D call, TRBD1. CDR1 is MDHEN and CDR2 is SYDVKM in the germline V gene. Both ends counted, the CDR3 spans 13 residues.

This chain links TRBV19 with TRBJ2-7; TRBD1 matches at 7 bases. The CDR3 has 15 amino acids. Losses at the gene ends were 2 bases for V and 0 bases for J; bases not matched to a gene: 4. Germline lookup yields CDR1 LNHDA and CDR2 SQIVND (reference sequence). CDR3 DNA sequence: TGTGCCAGTAGTATATCACAGGGGAGCTCCTACGAGCAGTACTTC. Protein: CASSISQGSSYEQYF.

V usage is TRBV6-2 or TRBV6-3 and J usage is TRBJ1-6; D possibly corresponds to TRBD1 (5 bases). The CDR3 runs to 14 residues. Germline V gene lookup returns CDR1 MNHEY and CDR2 SVGEGT. V gave up 2 bases and J gave up 7 bases, with 9 bases separating them. The CDR3 reads CASSYGHLNSPLHF. In DNA form, the CDR3 reads TGTGCCAGCAGTTACGGACACTTGAATTCACCCCTCCACTTT.

This clone appeared a single time. The CDR3 DNA reads TGTGCCAGCAGTTCTGGACTAACCTACAATGAGCAGTTCTTC. Protein sequence: CASSSGLTYNEQFF. V and J are TRBV28 and TRBJ2-1; D is possibly TRBD2 (6 bases). The germline gives CDR1 MDHEN, CDR2 SYDVKM. The CDR3 runs to 14 residues. Deletions cut 4 bases from V and 2 bases from J, with 9 bases between.

The rearrangement joins TRBV10-3 to TRBJ2-3; TRBD2 aligns across 8 bases. CDR1 and CDR2 (germline): ENHRY, SYGVKD. V shed 6 bases and J 9 bases; nucleotides not matched to a gene: 8. This CDR3 has 13 amino acids. The CDR3 loop reads CAISPGGGGTQYF. Here the CDR3 DNA reads TGTGCCATCAGCCCCGGGGGCGGGGGGACGCAGTATTTT.

A single count supports this clone. This sequence joins TRBV14 and TRBJ2-5; D may be TRBD2 (5 bases). Deletions cut 0 bases from V and 1 base from J, with 12 bases between. Germline values: CDR1 SGHDN, CDR2 FVKESK. This CDR3 is 16 amino acids long. For the CDR3, the DNA is TGTGCCAGCAGCCAAGAACTGGGGAGTTTCCAAGAGACCCAGTACTTC. Translating it yields CASSQELGSFQETQYF.